The sequence of this T cell receptor beta chain was determined in a study of cytomegalovirus exposure and HLA in healthy donors. No CMV serostatus entry exists for this donor. Study-level findings and limits: Listed as cytomegalovirus-associated were around 160 TCR beta chains.

To note about this clone: Its antigen is not identified.

The PCR made use of 60 Vbeta and 13 Jbeta primers. Only in-frame clones appear in the TCRdb table, and some are missing; sequencing was by immunoSEQ multiplex PCR. Of some 130,000 clones detected, about four fifths appear once; the ten largest clones hold 0.95% to 1.1%. This clonotype was sampled from a human donor in good health. The sequenced sample was PBMCs.

This CDR3 is CASRSGRVDSNQPQHF. CDR3 bases: TGTGCCAGCAGATCTGGCAGGGTTGATAGCAATCAGCCCCAGCATTTT. This sequence joins TRBV27 and TRBJ1-5; weak D call: TRBD1 (5 bases). Trimming stripped 6 bases from V and 0 bases from J, with 15 bases between. The length of the CDR3 is 16 residues. Germline-derived CDR1 and CDR2 are MNHEY and SMNVEV (reference sequence).